These 27 T cell receptor beta chains share one sample of origin, sequenced in a study of T cells in Graves' hyperthyroidism and ophthalmopathy. Amplification of TCR beta CDR3 regions used RNA as the template. HTBI primers were used for first-round RT-PCR of the TCR CDR3. Via MiXCR, TCRdb re-called the multiplex PCR reads, giving one row per CDR3 protein. The data show some 500,000 distinct CDR3 sequences, with about 24% seen just once and around 10% held by the top ten. The sequenced sample was blood. These TCRs come from a woman aged 25 to 39 with Graves' ophthalmopathy.

There are many counts of this clonotype. The chain uses TRBV27 and TRBJ2-7; no clear D gene. CDR1 MNHEY and CDR2 SMNVEV come from the germline V gene (reference sequence). The V end lost 9 bases, the J end lost 0 bases, and 15 bases lay between the germline ends. This CDR3 region has 14 residues. CDR3 in amino acids: CASASGQNSYEQYF. In nucleotides, the CDR3 is TGTGCCAGTGCCTCCGGGCAGAACTCCTACGAGCAGTACTTC.

Ten or more counts support this clonotype. J is TRBJ2-7 and V is TRBV18, with D possibly called TRBD1 or TRBD2 (5 bases each). The germline V gene has CDR1 KGHSH and CDR2 LQKENI. There are 15 residues in the CDR3. Deletions cut 2 bases from V and 3 bases from J, with 14 bases between. The CDR3 here is CASSPTRGAYYEQYF. The CDR3 DNA reads as TGTGCCAGCTCACCAACGAGGGGAGCCTACTACGAGCAGTACTTC.

This clonotype was seen only a few times. This rearrangement joins TRBV5-1 to TRBJ2-7; 7 nucleotides line up with TRBD2. From germline, CDR1 is SGHRS and CDR2 YFSETQ. This CDR3 has 16 amino acids. J gave up 0 bases and V 4 bases, and 10 bases lay outside the gene matches. CDR3 bases: TGCGCCAGCAGCGACCTGCGTCTAGCGGTCTCCTACGAGCAGTACTTC. This encodes CASSDLRLAVSYEQYF.

This chain links TRBV19 with TRBJ1-6, with D perhaps TRBD1 (5 bases). The germline CDR1 and CDR2 sequences are LNHDA and SQIVND (reference sequence). V lost 4 bases to trimming and J lost 3 bases, with 13 bases between them. The CDR3 is made up of 16 amino acids. The CDR3: CASSTRDRLYNSPLHF. The CDR3 nucleotides read TGTGCCAGTAGTACTCGGGACCGTCTCTATAATTCACCCCTCCACTTT.

V is TRBV7-9 and J is TRBJ1-1; D might be TRBD1 (5 bases). Germline values: CDR1 SEHNR, CDR2 FQNEAQ (reference sequence). The CDR3 spans 15 residues. V was clipped by 1 base and J by 3 bases, with 12 bases between them. The CDR3 bases are TGTGCCAGCAGCTTAGGGACAATTTCTTACACTGAAGCTTTCTTT. Translating gives CASSLGTISYTEAFF. The whole variable domain, remainder taken from reference TRBV7-9 and TRBJ1-1, is DTGVSQNPRHKITKRGQNVTFRCDPISEHNRLYWYRQTLGQGPEFLTYFQNEAQLEKSRLLSDRFSAERPKGSFSTLEIQRTEQGDSAMYLCASSLGTISYTEAFFGQGTRLTVV.

This clonotype was detected ten times or more. CDR3 sequence (DNA): TGTGCCAGCAGCCCCCGGGCAGCGGCGTCCCTTTCCTACGAGCAGTACTTC. This gives the protein CASSPRAAASLSYEQYF. The V and J genes are TRBV11-1 and TRBJ2-7; possible D gene TRBD2, 5 bases. Germline V gene data show CDR1 as SGHAT and CDR2 as FQDESV (reference sequence). CDR3 size: 17 residues. V gave up 5 bases and J gave up 1 base, with 21 bases separating them. Filled out from reference TRBV11-1 and TRBJ2-7, the complete variable domain reads EAEVAQSPRYKITEKSQAVAFWCDPISGHATLYWYRQILGQGPELLVQFQDESVVDDSQLPKDRFSAERLKGVDSTLKIQPAELGDSAMYLCASSPRAAASLSYEQYFGPGTRLTVT.

This clonotype was picked up many times. This chain connects TRBV12-3 or TRBV12-4 to TRBJ1-5; D perhaps matches TRBD1 (6 bases). Trimming took off 1 base at V and 4 bases at J, with 14 bases between the two ends. CDR3 length equals 16 residues. The CDR3 bases are TGTGCCAGCAGTTTAGGGGGGGCGGAGTGGAATCAGCCCCAGCATTTT. It translates to CASSLGGAEWNQPQHF.

This clonotype was observed at least ten times. J is TRBJ1-1 and V is TRBV11-3, with no clear D. The V gene lost 0 bases and the J gene lost 3 bases, with 5 bases spanning the gap. Germline V gene data show CDR1 as SGHNT and CDR2 as YENEEA. The CDR3 length is 13 residues. This CDR3 reads CASSLERDTEAFF. CDR3 DNA: TGTGCCAGCAGCTTAGAAAGGGACACTGAAGCTTTCTTT.

In this sample, this clonotype turned up many times. V and J are TRBV12-5 and TRBJ1-2, with D unclear. Germline V gives CDR1 LGHNT, CDR2 FRNRAP. The CDR3 covers 12 residues. Trimming pared 1 base from V and 8 bases from J, leaving 8 bases between. This CDR3 reads CASGLEQRGYTF. CDR3 DNA sequence: TGTGCTAGTGGTTTGGAACAGCGGGGCTACACCTTC.

This clonotype occurred many times. The chain is built from TRBV6-2 or TRBV6-3 and TRBJ2-2, with D maybe TRBD1 (5 bases). The CDR3 extends over 16 amino acids. Trimming removed 2 bases from V and 4 bases from J, with 14 bases in between. Germline lookup yields CDR1 MNHEY and CDR2 SVGEGT. CDR3 DNA sequence: TGTGCCAGCAGTTACCCAGGGCCGACCCCCACCGGGGAGCTGTTTTTT. This gives the protein CASSYPGPTPTGELFF.

The V and J genes are TRBV30 and TRBJ1-2, with 7 bases fitting TRBD1. Per germline, CDR1 GTSNPN and CDR2 SVGIG (reference sequence). The CDR3 extends over 16 amino acids. J lost 8 bases, V lost 2 bases, and 17 bases had no gene match. The CDR3, as DNA: TGTGCCTGGAGTACTGGAGGGGGCACCACAATTCGGGGCTACACCTTC. This encodes CAWSTGGGTTIRGYTF.

This clonotype was picked up many times. The chain uses TRBV20-1 and TRBJ2-7, with D hard to call. The CDR3 loop spans 13 amino acids. V was cut by 3 bases and J by 12 bases, with 21 bases left in between. The germline CDR1 and CDR2 sequences are DFQATT and SNEGSKA (reference sequence). The CDR3 nucleotides read TGCAGTGCTAGTAGGGCGAGCCCCGGATTACCGTACTTC. As protein: CSASRASPGLPYF.

The chain uses TRBV10-3 and TRBJ2-5; the D is unclear. Germline values: CDR1 ENHRY, CDR2 SYGVKD. The CDR3 consists of 14 residues. V gave up 1 base and J gave up 2 bases, with 8 bases separating them. Written as DNA, the CDR3 is TGTGCCATCAGTGAGTTTGACGGACAAGAGACCCAGTACTTC. It yields the protein CAISEFDGQETQYF.

This clonotype appeared many times. V gene TRBV10-3 combines with J gene TRBJ1-2; D gene unclear. V lost 4 bases to trimming and J lost 2 bases, with 5 bases between them. The CDR3 runs 12 residues. CDR1 and CDR2 from the germline V gene are ENHRY and SYGVKD. Here the CDR3 reads CAISGANYGYTF. DNA of the CDR3: TGTGCCATCAGTGGGGCGAACTATGGCTACACCTTC.

The chain couples TRBV6-2 or TRBV6-3 to TRBJ2-5; 12 positions match TRBD1. This CDR3 contains 15 residues. Germline V gives CDR1 MNHEY, CDR2 SVGEGT. The V gene end was trimmed by 5 bases and the J gene end by 6 bases; junction bases not matched to a gene: 7. In DNA, the CDR3 is TGTGCCAGCAGTCCACCCGGGACAGGGGGCCAGACCCAGTACTTC. Residues: CASSPPGTGGQTQYF.

This chain joins TRBV10-3 and TRBJ2-7; TRBD1 matches 8 bases. The CDR3 has 13 amino acids. CDR1 is ENHRY and CDR2 is SYGVKD in the germline V gene. V trimming: 2 bases; J trimming: 5 bases; junction bases outside the gene matches: 2. The CDR3 bases are TGTGCCATCAGTGAGGGGGACAGGAACGAGCAGTACTTC. Translated: CAISEGDRNEQYF.

This clonotype has at least ten counts. The chain uses TRBV6-2 or TRBV6-3 and TRBJ2-5; perhaps TRBD2 as D (5 bases). The germline V gene has CDR1 MNHEY and CDR2 SVGEGT. CDR3 size: 13 residues. Trimming stripped 2 bases from V and 5 bases from J, with 9 bases between. As DNA, the CDR3 is TGTGCCAGCAGTTACCAGGACTGGGAGACCCAGTACTTC. This translates into CASSYQDWETQYF.

This clonotype was recorded at least ten times. The chain couples TRBV13 to TRBJ1-2; 11 nucleotides line up with TRBD1. The trim removed 6 bases at V and 5 bases at J, leaving 8 bases unmatched. The CDR3 length is 15 residues. Germline assignment: CDR1 PRHDT and CDR2 FYEKMQ (reference sequence). CDR3 in DNA: TGTGCCAGCAGATATGGGACAGGGGGGCCGTATGGCTACACCTTC. It codes for CASRYGTGGPYGYTF.

This clonotype was counted many times. The gene calls are TRBV6-1 and TRBJ2-7, with TRBD1 identical over 10 bases. Germline CDR1 reads MNHNS; CDR2 reads SASEGT. This CDR3 region has 14 residues. V lost 6 bases, J lost 6 bases, and 8 bases stayed unmatched. In DNA, the CDR3 is TGTGCCAGCAGGAGACAGGGGGCGACTCGCGAGCAGTACTTC. It yields the protein CASRRQGATREQYF.

This clonotype was seen only a few times. This chain joins TRBV11-3 and TRBJ2-2; D may be TRBD1 (5 bases). V lost 4 bases to trimming and J lost 4 bases, with 13 bases between them. CDR1 and CDR2 from the germline V gene are SGHNT and YENEEA. The CDR3 has 15 amino acids. The CDR3, as DNA: TGTGCCAGCAGCTCGAGTATGGGGCGCACCGGGGAGCTGTTTTTT. This gives the protein CASSSSMGRTGELFF.

This clonotype has ten or more counts. This rearrangement joins TRBV27 to TRBJ2-7, with 7 bases fitting TRBD1. Germline CDR1 and CDR2: MNHEY and SMNVEV (reference sequence). This CDR3 comprises 15 residues. V dropped 5 bases and J dropped 1; count of bases not matched to a gene: 8. The CDR3 sequence: CASSTAGTESYEQYF. DNA of the CDR3: TGTGCCAGCAGTACGGCCGGGACAGAGTCCTACGAGCAGTACTTC.

This clonotype was observed at least ten times. This chain's CDR3 is CASSPDSWNSPLHF. The CDR3 DNA sequence: TGTGCCAGCAGCCCCGACAGCTGGAATTCACCCCTCCACTTT. This chain uses TRBV6-1 with TRBJ1-6; D is possibly TRBD1 (5 bases). This CDR3 is built from 14 residues. Trimming shortened V by 6 bases and J by 7 bases, and 13 bases separated the two germline ends. CDR1 and CDR2 (germline): MNHNS, SASEGT.

This clonotype was detected many times. V usage is TRBV12-3 or TRBV12-4 and J usage is TRBJ1-5, with 7 bases fitting TRBD1. CDR3 length equals 15 residues. With V trimmed by 6 bases and J by 4 bases, 9 bases remained unmatched. The CDR3 coding sequence is TGTGCCAGCAGCTCAGGGGGGAACGTAAATCAGCCCCAGCATTTT. Translated: CASSSGGNVNQPQHF.

In this sample, this clonotype turned up many times. The rearrangement links TRBV19 to TRBJ1-5; TRBD1 might be the D (6 bases). Looked up from germline, CDR1 is LNHDA and CDR2 is SQIVND (reference sequence). V dropped 0 bases and J dropped 7 bases, with 10 bases sitting between them. The CDR3 has 14 amino acids. CDR3 sequence reads: CASSIEGAGQPQHF. In DNA form, the CDR3 reads TGTGCCAGTAGTATAGAGGGGGCCGGCCAGCCCCAGCATTTT.

This clonotype occurred a few times. The J gene is TRBJ1-2, the V gene TRBV14, with D perhaps TRBD1 (6 bases). Germline assignment: CDR1 SGHDN and CDR2 FVKESK. With 0 bases removed from V and 4 bases from J, the gap between germline ends came to 18 bases. The CDR3 runs 17 residues. CDR3 in amino acids: CASSQDPGGALGYGYTF. Here the CDR3 DNA reads TGTGCCAGCAGCCAAGATCCCGGGGGCGCGCTTGGCTATGGCTACACCTTC.

The chain couples TRBV12-3 or TRBV12-4 to TRBJ2-7; D perhaps matches TRBD2 (5 bases). CDR3 length equals 13 residues. The V end was cut by 7 bases, the J end by 3 bases, with 13 bases between. The CDR3 here is CASTRGEGYEQYF. CDR3 bases: TGTGCCAGCACCCGAGGCGAGGGCTACGAGCAGTACTTC.

The CDR3 sequence is CASSDPLAGGSYEQYF. CDR3 in DNA: TGTGCCAGCAGTGACCCACTAGCGGGGGGTTCCTACGAGCAGTACTTC. The chain combines TRBV2 with TRBJ2-7, with 12 nucleotides matching TRBD2. Per germline, CDR1 SNHLY and CDR2 FYNNEI. CDR3 size: 16 residues. V was pared by 3 bases and J by 1 base, with 4 bases of the junction left unmatched.